These 26 T cell receptor beta chains share one sample of origin, sequenced in a study of T cells in Graves' hyperthyroidism and ophthalmopathy. Regions amplified from RNA transcripts were the TCR beta CDR3 regions. An initial round of RT-PCR targeting the TCR CDR3 relied on the HTBI primer set. In TCRdb, the multiplex PCR reads were re-called with MiXCR into one record per CDR3 protein. The table lists more than 550,000 distinct CDR3 sequences, about 19% of them singletons. Source material: blood. Receptor source: a woman aged 50 to 65 with Graves' hyperthyroidism that later progressed to Graves' ophthalmopathy.

The chain couples TRBV19 to TRBJ1-2; the D gene is possibly TRBD1 (5 bases). Trimming pared 7 bases from V and 2 bases from J, leaving 17 bases between. The CDR3 consists of 15 residues. Germline CDR1 and CDR2: LNHDA and SQIVND (reference sequence). The CDR3 protein is CASTSNGAGNYGYTF. In DNA, the CDR3 is TGTGCCAGTACCTCGAACGGAGCAGGGAACTATGGCTACACCTTC.

The DNA for the CDR3 is TGCGCCAGCAGCCAAGAAGGCCGCTCCGGTGAAAAACTGTTTTTT. Protein product: CASSQEGRSGEKLFF. The gene calls are TRBV4-1 and TRBJ1-4; D remains ambiguous. Germline V lookup: CDR1 MGHRA, CDR2 YSYEKL. This CDR3 contains 15 residues. The V end was cut by 0 bases, the J end by 7 bases, with 12 bases between.

The gene calls are TRBV24-1 and TRBJ2-1, with 10 positions matching TRBD1. V dropped 5 bases and J dropped 9; count of bases not matched to a gene: 6. The CDR3 has 14 residues. Germline V gene sequence: CDR1 KGHDR, CDR2 SFDVKD. The CDR3 spells CATSGGQGTGEQFF. CDR3 DNA sequence: TGTGCCACCAGTGGGGGACAGGGGACCGGTGAGCAGTTCTTC.

This clonotype was seen many times. The gene calls are TRBV2 and TRBJ1-4; D is uncertain. The CDR3 has 17 amino acids. The germline gives CDR1 SNHLY, CDR2 FYNNEI. Between the trimmed V and J ends, which lost 6 bases and 0 bases, there was a span of 17 bases. The CDR3 DNA reads as TGTGCCAGCAGCAACGGACCGGGCGGGTCAACTAATGAAAAACTGTTTTTT. This encodes CASSNGPGGSTNEKLFF.

This clonotype was observed a handful of times. The V and J genes are TRBV4-2 and TRBJ1-2, with D hard to call. The CDR3 totals 11 residues. The germline V gene encodes CDR1 LGHNA and CDR2 YNFKEQ. V was clipped by 1 base and J by 6 bases, with 3 bases between them. The CDR3 protein is CASSQGNGYTF. The CDR3 DNA reads as TGTGCCAGCAGCCAAGGGAATGGCTACACCTTC.

This clonotype was detected ten times or more. The V and J genes are TRBV30 and TRBJ2-7; D possibly corresponds to TRBD2 (7 bases). V lost 1 base and J 4 bases, leaving 11 bases between the germline ends. Germline V lookup: CDR1 GTSNPN, CDR2 SVGIG (reference sequence). The CDR3 has 13 amino acids. The CDR3 protein is CAWSDREGYEQYF. CDR3 in DNA: TGTGCCTGGAGTGACAGGGAGGGGTACGAGCAGTACTTC.

This clonotype came up a few times. The V call is TRBV6-1, the J call TRBJ1-2; D may be TRBD1 (6 bases). Trimming pared 3 bases from V and 2 bases from J, leaving 13 bases between. Looked up from germline, CDR1 is MNHNS and CDR2 is SASEGT. The CDR3 spans 15 residues. The CDR3, as DNA: TGTGCCAGCAGTGATTGGGGGGCACTCAACTATGGCTACACCTTC. Protein product: CASSDWGALNYGYTF.

This clonotype has a count of ten or more. This sequence joins TRBV30 and TRBJ1-2, with a weak D call TRBD1 (5 bases). This CDR3 region has 15 residues. The V end was cut by 2 bases, the J end by 0 bases, with 13 bases between. In germline, CDR1 is GTSNPN, CDR2 SVGIG (reference sequence). The CDR3 protein is CAWSLGALANYGYTF. The CDR3 DNA sequence: TGTGCCTGGAGTCTTGGGGCGCTCGCTAACTATGGCTACACCTTC.

This clonotype was found many times. The chain couples TRBV11-2 to TRBJ2-3; D is unclear. Germline CDR1 is SGHAT and CDR2 is FQNNGV. The length of the CDR3 is 13 residues. The V gene lost 0 bases and the J gene lost 4 bases, with 5 bases spanning the gap. In nucleotides, the CDR3 is TGTGCCAGCAGCTTAGATGGCGCAGATACGCAGTATTTT. Encoded protein: CASSLDGADTQYF. The full variable domain, its missing parts supplied by reference TRBV11-2 and TRBJ2-3, is EAGVAQSPRYKIIEKRQSVAFWCNPISGHATLYWYQQILGQGPKLLIQFQNNGVVDDSQLPKDRFSAERLKGVDSTLKIQPAKLEDSAVYLCASSLDGADTQYFGPGTRLTVL.

A few counts support this clonotype. The rearrangement uses TRBV30 and TRBJ2-1; TRBD1 agrees at 9 bases. The V and J ends lost 4 bases and 13 bases, in that order; junction bases with no gene match: 11. Germline V CDR1 and CDR2: GTSNPN, SVGIG (reference sequence). This CDR3 is 13 amino acids long. CDR3 residues: CAWTPTRDRAQFF. CDR3 nucleotide sequence: TGTGCCTGGACCCCGACCCGGGACAGGGCTCAGTTCTTC.

This clonotype appeared a few times. This chain joins TRBV27 and TRBJ2-6, with D possibly TRBD2 on 5 matching bases. V lost 5 bases to trimming and J lost 2 bases, with 10 bases between them. CDR1 MNHEY and CDR2 SMNVEV come from the germline V gene (reference sequence). The CDR3 has 15 amino acids. CDR3 amino acids: CASSQRRTGANVLTF. In DNA form, the CDR3 reads TGTGCCAGCAGTCAACGGAGGACTGGGGCCAACGTCCTGACTTTC.

At least ten counts were recorded for this clonotype. J is TRBJ1-2 and V is TRBV7-3; 11 positions agree with TRBD1. Germline assignment: CDR1 SGHTA and CDR2 FQGTGA. Germline trimming cut 8 bases from V and 0 bases from J; bases unmatched to any gene: 5. This CDR3 is built from 15 residues. CDR3 DNA: TGTGCCAGCCGGGACAGGGGGAGTGCTAACTATGGCTACACCTTC. Its translation is CASRDRGSANYGYTF.

The rearrangement uses TRBV6-2 or TRBV6-3 and TRBJ1-3; a possible D gene is TRBD1 (6 bases). The V gene lost 6 bases and the J gene lost 6 bases, with 18 bases spanning the gap. Germline CDR1 and CDR2: MNHEY and SVGEGT. The CDR3 spans 15 residues. The DNA of the CDR3 is TGTGCCAGCAGCCCTCGGGGGGCTTTGGAAAACACCATATATTTT. This encodes CASSPRGALENTIYF.

As for this clonotype: This clone may be a read error of a much larger clone one base away. This chain joins TRBV30 and TRBJ2-7; 8 positions match TRBD1. Germline V gene data show CDR1 as GTSNPN and CDR2 as SVGIG (reference sequence). V lost 4 bases and J lost 6; bases outside the gene matches: 11. The CDR3 covers 14 residues. CDR3 in DNA: TGTGCCTGGAATCTCCGGTGGGACAGGCGCGAGCAGTACTTC. Translated, it gives CAWNLRWDRREQYF.

This clonotype was observed at least ten times. The chain employs TRBV20-1 and TRBJ1-2; 8 nucleotides align to TRBD1. The length of the CDR3 is 13 residues. Germline CDR1 is DFQATT and CDR2 is SNEGSKA (reference sequence). Trimming cost V 2 bases and J 8 bases; bases outside gene matches: 7. CDR3 in amino acids: CSARMDRAKGYTF. DNA of the CDR3: TGCAGTGCTAGAATGGACAGGGCGAAGGGCTACACCTTC.

This clonotype was observed at least ten times. The chain recombines TRBV30 with TRBJ2-4, with D unclear. Germline CDR1 reads GTSNPN; CDR2 reads SVGIG (reference sequence). The CDR3 runs 16 residues. Trimming cost V 0 bases and J 0 bases, with 12 bases left between them. DNA for the CDR3: TGTGCCTGGAGTGTAAGGCAGACACTAGCCAAAAACATTCAGTACTTC. It yields the protein CAWSVRQTLAKNIQYF.

V and J are TRBV27 and TRBJ1-4; 10 positions agree with TRBD1. CDR1 is MNHEY, CDR2 SMNVEV, per germline (reference sequence). CDR3 size: 16 residues. The ends lost 5 bases at V and 8 bases at J; junction bases unmatched: 11. The CDR3 spells CASSKTPTGGGEKLFF. The CDR3 DNA reads TGTGCCAGCAGTAAAACCCCGACAGGGGGCGGCGAAAAACTGTTTTTT.

This clonotype was counted at least ten times. The chain carries TRBV12-3 or TRBV12-4 and TRBJ1-2; D perhaps matches TRBD1 (6 bases). With 0 bases removed from V and 8 bases from J, the gap between germline ends came to 19 bases. The CDR3 is 16 amino acids. This CDR3 is CASSLASTGVFGGYTF. For the CDR3, the DNA is TGTGCCAGCAGTTTAGCCTCGACAGGCGTTTTTGGAGGCTACACCTTC.

The rearrangement joins TRBV20-1 to TRBJ1-5; TRBD1 might be the D (5 bases). Trimming shortened V by 6 bases and J by 0 bases, and 12 bases separated the two germline ends. The CDR3 length is 14 residues. Germline V gene sequence: CDR1 DFQATT, CDR2 SNEGSKA (reference sequence). This CDR3 is CSAMGPNSNQPQHF. CDR3 in DNA: TGCAGTGCCATGGGACCTAATAGCAATCAGCCCCAGCATTTT.

This clonotype has only a few counts. The rearrangement links TRBV20-1 to TRBJ2-2, with 9 bases identical to TRBD1. Unmatched junction bases numbered 2, after V lost 4 bases and J lost 2 bases. This CDR3 contains 14 residues. Germline V lookup: CDR1 DFQATT, CDR2 SNEGSKA (reference sequence). The CDR3: CSAKGQGNTGELFF. The CDR3 DNA is TGCAGTGCTAAGGGACAGGGTAACACCGGGGAGCTGTTTTTT.

Many counts were recorded for this clonotype. The V and J genes are TRBV2 and TRBJ1-5; D may be TRBD1 (5 bases). This CDR3 is built from 16 residues. Trimming removed 3 bases from V and 0 bases from J, with 12 bases in between. CDR1 and CDR2 from the germline V gene are SNHLY and FYNNEI. This CDR3 is CASSDRTSSSNQPQHF. The DNA of the CDR3 is TGTGCCAGCAGTGATAGGACATCGAGTAGCAATCAGCCCCAGCATTTT.

V is TRBV11-2 and J is TRBJ2-1, with D possibly TRBD2 on 7 matching bases. The CDR3 runs 16 residues. V gave up 3 bases and J gave up 8 bases, with 20 bases separating them. CDR1 and CDR2 (germline): SGHAT, FQNNGV. CDR3 loop: CASSLVGGPMLDEQFF. The CDR3 coding sequence is TGTGCCAGCAGCTTGGTGGGGGGGCCTATGTTAGATGAGCAGTTCTTC. The variable domain in full, completed from reference TRBV11-2 and TRBJ2-1, reads EAGVAQSPRYKIIEKRQSVAFWCNPISGHATLYWYQQILGQGPKLLIQFQNNGVVDDSQLPKDRFSAERLKGVDSTLKIQPAKLEDSAVYLCASSLVGGPMLDEQFFGPGTRLTVL.

This clonotype came up many times. The CDR3 region is CASSSVRGSYNEQFF. In DNA, the CDR3 is TGTGCCAGCAGCTCGGTACGGGGGAGTTACAATGAGCAGTTCTTC. This rearrangement joins TRBV11-2 to TRBJ2-1; D might be TRBD2 (6 bases). Trimming removed 4 bases at V and 4 bases at J, with 14 bases between. Germline-derived CDR1 and CDR2 are SGHAT and FQNNGV. CDR3 length equals 15 residues.

This clonotype was counted only a few times. The chain is built from TRBV6-1 and TRBJ1-2; D might be TRBD1 (5 bases). Trimming took 6 bases from V and 4 from J, leaving 15 bases between them. This CDR3 is 14 amino acids long. Germline V gene sequence: CDR1 MNHNS, CDR2 SASEGT. The CDR3 bases are TGTGCCAGCAGCCCCCTGACAGAGTTCTATGGCTACACCTTC. Translating gives CASSPLTEFYGYTF.

The rearrangement uses TRBV2 and TRBJ2-7; 7 positions match TRBD1. CDR3 size: 14 residues. CDR1 SNHLY and CDR2 FYNNEI come from the germline V gene. With V trimmed by 5 bases and J by 2 bases, 6 bases remained unmatched. As DNA, the CDR3 is TGTGCCAGCAGTTTACAGGGGATCCCCTACGAGCAGTACTTC. Encoded protein: CASSLQGIPYEQYF.

At least ten counts were recorded for this clonotype. This sequence joins TRBV12-3 or TRBV12-4 and TRBJ1-1; possible D gene TRBD1, 5 bases. The V and J ends lost 5 bases and 5 bases respectively, with 15 bases between them. The CDR3 contains 14 residues. CDR3 DNA sequence: TGTGCCAGCAGTGCTGTGGGGCGAGGGACTGAAGCTTTCTTT. Residues: CASSAVGRGTEAFF.